This T cell receptor beta chain is drawn from a study of vaccination effects on CD4 cells after COVID-19. Sequencing followed a ViraFEST assay step that expanded antigen-specific CD4+ T cells with viral peptide pools. Cells that had been cultured for approximately ten days were the source of isolated CD4+ T cells. Negative nucleocapsid antibody tests before and after vaccination confirmed no previous SARS-CoV-2 infection. The CDR3 totals 18 residues. V lost 1 base, J lost 1 base, and 10 bases stayed unmatched. CDR1 and CDR2 from the germline V gene are KGHDR and SFDVKD. TCRdb keeps only in-frame clones here, not all; method: immunoSEQ multiplex PCR. The sample records 40,000 to 50,000 clones, more than 65% being singletons. About this clone: Its antigen is still unknown.

The clonotype originates from a human donor who received a COVID-19 vaccine. This chain uses TRBV24-1 with TRBJ2-3, with 7 bases aligning to TRBD2. This specimen was CD4+ T cells from PBMCs cultured with HCoV-NL63 spike peptides, taken before COVID-19 vaccination. CDR3 sequence (DNA): TGTGCCACCAGTGATTTCTCGCGGGGGAACACAGGCACAGATACGCAGTATTTT. Its translation is CATSDFSRGNTGTDTQYF.